This TCR beta chain was captured by sequencing in a study of CD8 T cells in ankylosing spondylitis. Broader study findings: The authors found the disease-linked clones to be CD8+ and relatively rare in peripheral blood. Reportedly, matched ankylosing spondylitis synovial fluid was significantly enriched for disease-linked clones. In ankylosing spondylitis blood, a motif of roughly eight highly homologous TCR beta variants appeared characteristic.

With 5 bases removed from V and 3 bases from J, the gap between germline ends came to 16 bases. CDR3 length equals 14 residues. Germline V gene data show CDR1 as GTSNPN and CDR2 as SVGIG (reference sequence). TCRdb reanalysed the 5' RACE reads using MiXCR and keeps one entry per CDR3 protein. The data hold about 140,000 distinct CDR3 sequences, with 7% to 10% observed a single time. Details on this clonotype: What it binds is not known.

The chain combines TRBV30 with TRBJ2-5; D call uncertain. The source material was synovial fluid, either unsorted or a sorted T cell fraction (not recorded which). This receptor was identified in a male donor with ankylosing spondylitis. The CDR3 loop reads CAWALLGKEETQYF. The CDR3 DNA reads as TGTGCCTGGGCCCTATTGGGGAAAGAAGAGACCCAGTACTTC.